The 5 T cell receptor beta chains given below trace back to one sample, sequenced in a study of tissue T cells after allogeneic stem cell transplantation. Using immunoSEQ multiplex PCR, the repertoire was profiled, and TCRdb retains in-frame clones only, with some absent. Of approximately 45,000 clones in the sample, approximately 73% were seen once. Sequencing was performed on sorted cells pooled from one or two spleens. The receptors were sampled from a pool of C57BL/6 mice in good health.

As regards this clone: Genes and germline come from the mouse. From the germline J gene comes the end of the CDR3, since the read stops 1 residue before it. The V and J genes are TRBV3 and TRBJ2-2; D might be TRBD2 (6 bases). From germline, CDR1 is SNHLY and CDR2 FYNGKV (reference sequence). The CDR3 spans 14 residues. Trimming took off 3 bases at V and 1 base at J, with 6 bases between the two ends. The CDR3 bases that were read are TGTGCCAGCAGCTTCTGGGGAAACACCGGGCAGCTCTAC. This gives the protein CASSFWGNTGQLY. The full CDR3 sequence reads CASSFWGNTGQLYF. The full variable domain, completed using reference TRBV3 and TRBJ2-2, is GPKVLQIPSHQIIDMGQMVTLNCDPVSNHLYFYWYKQILGQQMEFLVNFYNGKVMEKSKLFKDQFSVERPDGSYFTLKIQPTALEDSAVYFCASSFWGNTGQLYFGEGSKLTVL.

By share of the sample, this clone is medium-sized. The gene symbols are mouse symbols. The read terminates 1 residue ahead of where the CDR3 ends, so the germline J gene completes it. This rearrangement joins TRBV20 to TRBJ2-7; TRBD2 matches 9 bases. V gave up 2 bases and J gave up 1 base; unmatched junction bases: 0. CDR3 size: 13 residues. CDR1 is GFQATS and CDR2 is STVNSAI in the germline V gene. The CDR3: CGARTGGSYEQYF. The part of the CDR3 DNA that was read is TGTGGTGCTAGGACTGGGGGGTCCTATGAACAGTAC.

A note on this clone: Gene names denote mouse genes. The read finishes 1 residue shy of the CDR3 end, and the germline J gene is used to complete it. V usage is TRBV3 and J usage is TRBJ1-4, with D perhaps matching TRBD1 (6 bases). The CDR3 runs 14 residues. The V gene's germline CDR1 is SNHLY and CDR2 FYNGKV (reference sequence). V was cut by 5 bases and J by 0 bases, with 7 bases left in between. The CDR3 spells CASSAGVSNERLFF. The CDR3 DNA, read in part, is TGTGCCAGCAGCGCAGGGGTTTCCAACGAAAGATTATTT.

Concerning this clone itself: Gene names are mouse gene names. Read coverage stops 1 residue before the CDR3 terminus; the germline J gene supplies the remainder. The chain has TRBV13-2 and TRBJ2-3; D is perhaps TRBD1 (6 bases). The V and J ends lost 0 bases and 0 bases respectively, with 11 bases between them. The CDR3 covers 16 residues. Germline-derived CDR1 and CDR2 are NNHNN and SYGAGS (reference sequence). The CDR3 loop reads CASGDAGTTSAETLYF. The DNA read from the CDR3 is TGTGCCAGCGGTGATGCGGGGACAACTAGTGCAGAAACGCTGTAT.

Notes on this clone: Mouse gene names apply. The CDR3 is cut off 1 residue early in the read; its end comes from the germline J gene. The chain carries TRBV2 and TRBJ2-3, with 7 bases lining up with TRBD2. CDR1 is LGHNA and CDR2 is YSYQKL in the germline V gene. The CDR3 spans 15 residues. Trimming took 0 bases from V and 2 from J; bases not matched to a gene: 2. The CDR3 sequence: CASSQDWGVAETLYF. The CDR3 bases that were read are TGTGCCAGCAGCCAAGATTGGGGGGTTGCAGAAACGCTGTAT.